This TCR beta chain was identified in a study of T cell responses to AZD1222 COVID-19 vaccine. Measured with immunoSEQ multiplex PCR; TCRdb has only the in-frame clones, and not every one. The sample lists about 120,000 clones, about 90% occurring once. Trimming pared 2 bases from V and 9 bases from J, leaving 14 bases between. This CDR3 is built from 15 residues. Germline V gene data show CDR1 as SEHNR and CDR2 as FQNEAQ (reference sequence). The sequence derives from an adult in good health. Sequencing was performed on peripheral blood, taken on day 0 of AZD1222 vaccination. The V and J genes are TRBV7-9 and TRBJ1-6; the D is unclear. Written as DNA, the CDR3 is TGTGCCAGCAGCTTACCCATCGCCGGCGCTTCACCCCTCCACTTT. Its protein product is CASSLPIAGASPLHF.